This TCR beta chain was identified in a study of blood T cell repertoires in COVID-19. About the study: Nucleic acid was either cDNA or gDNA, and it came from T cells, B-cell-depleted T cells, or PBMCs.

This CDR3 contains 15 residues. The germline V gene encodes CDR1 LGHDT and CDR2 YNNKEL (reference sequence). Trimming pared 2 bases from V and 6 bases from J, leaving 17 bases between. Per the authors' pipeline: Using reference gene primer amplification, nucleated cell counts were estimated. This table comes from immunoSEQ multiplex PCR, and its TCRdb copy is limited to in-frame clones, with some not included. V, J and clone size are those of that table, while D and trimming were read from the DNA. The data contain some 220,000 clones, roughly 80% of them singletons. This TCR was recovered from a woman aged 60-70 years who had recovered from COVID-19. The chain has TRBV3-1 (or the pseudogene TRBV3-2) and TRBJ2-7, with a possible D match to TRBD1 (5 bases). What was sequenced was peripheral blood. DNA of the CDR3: TGTGCCAGCAGCCAATCGAGTACAGGCTGGAGCGAGCAGTACTTC. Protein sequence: CASSQSSTGWSEQYF.